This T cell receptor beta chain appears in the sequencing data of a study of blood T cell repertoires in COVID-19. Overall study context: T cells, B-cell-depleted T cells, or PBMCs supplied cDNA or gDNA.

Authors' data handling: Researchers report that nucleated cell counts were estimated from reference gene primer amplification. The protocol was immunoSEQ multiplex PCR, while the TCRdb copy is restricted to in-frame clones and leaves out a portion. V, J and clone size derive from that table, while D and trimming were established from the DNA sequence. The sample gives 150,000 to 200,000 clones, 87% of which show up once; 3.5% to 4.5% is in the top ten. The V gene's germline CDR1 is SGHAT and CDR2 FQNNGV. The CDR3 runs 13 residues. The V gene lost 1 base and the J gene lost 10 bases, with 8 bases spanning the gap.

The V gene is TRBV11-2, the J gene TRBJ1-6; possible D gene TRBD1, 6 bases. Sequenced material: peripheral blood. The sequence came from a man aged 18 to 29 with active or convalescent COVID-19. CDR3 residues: CASSLGTASPLHF. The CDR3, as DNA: TGTGCCAGCAGCTTAGGGACAGCCTCACCCCTCCACTTT.